A selection of T cell receptor beta chains follows, all from one sample in a study of T cells after yellow fever vaccination. TCRdb reanalysed the 5' RACE reads using MiXCR and keeps one entry per CDR3 protein. The table has 95,000 to 150,000 distinct CDR3 sequences, 7.5% to 10% seen once. Here the sequenced sample was CD8+ T cells sorted from PBMCs, taken on the day of the yellow fever booster vaccination. Receptor source: a man aged 18 to 30 who received the YFV17D yellow fever vaccine. The CDR3 runs from the conserved cysteine through the conserved F or W. Each record gives: V gene, D gene, CDR3 length, clone size, J gene, CDR3 DNA, CDR3 protein. A D gene is named only where the DNA matches it firmly. Size is omitted from some rows. Given values are once, few, many or a class for expanded clones.

TRBV5-5	-	16	many	TRBJ1-5	TGTGCCAGCAGCCTTGAGGATCAGGTTAGCAATCAGCCCCAGCATTTT	CASSLEDQVSNQPQHF
TRBV14	TRBD1	14	-	TRBJ2-2	TGTGCCAGCAGCCGACCGGGACAGGGATGGGAGCTGTTTTTT	CASSRPGQGWELFF
TRBV6-5	-	15	few	TRBJ1-4	TGTGCCAGCAGTTACTCTAGGGGGACTAATGAAAAACTGTTTTTT	CASSYSRGTNEKLFF
TRBV2	-	15	few	TRBJ2-3	TGTGCCAGCAGTGAGGGGTCGGCAGGGGCAGATACGCAGTATTTT	CASSEGSAGADTQYF
TRBV7-2	-	13	-	TRBJ1-2	TGTGCCAGCAGGGAATCGTCAGCCCTCGGCTACACCTTC	CASRESSALGYTF
TRBV29-1	TRBD1	16	-	TRBJ2-1	TGCAGCGTTGAAGATAGGACAGGGGGTCGCCCCAATGAGCAGTTCTTC	CSVEDRTGGRPNEQFF
TRBV10-3	-	16	many	TRBJ1-2	TGTGCCATCAGTGAGTCGGGGCAGGGGTCCAGCTATGGCTACACCTTC	CAISESGQGSSYGYTF
TRBV20-1	-	11	-	TRBJ2-3	TGCAGTGCTAACGATCCGGATACGCAGTATTTT	CSANDPDTQYF
TRBV7-6	TRBD1	14	-	TRBJ1-5	TGTGCCAGCAGCCCCGGGACAGGGGCCTGGCCCCAGCATTTT	CASSPGTGAWPQHF
TRBV6-6	-	15	-	TRBJ1-1	TGTGCCAGCAGGCGAACGACAGCACTAAGCACTGAAGCTTTCTTT	CASRRTTALSTEAFF
TRBV27	-	12	many	TRBJ2-1	TGTGCCAGCAGTTTAGTTTTGGGGGAGCAGTTCTTC	CASSLVLGEQFF
TRBV4-2	-	15	-	TRBJ2-3	TGTGCCAGCAGCCACCTCCGGGGGGCCTTAGATACGCAGTATTTT	CASSHLRGALDTQYF
TRBV19	-	13	once	TRBJ1-5	TGTGCCAGTAGTCCCCCCGTCGATCAGCCCCAGCATTTT	CASSPPVDQPQHF
TRBV29-1	-	14	-	TRBJ1-3	TGCAGCGTTACCCCAGGGAGCTCTGGAAACACCATATATTTT	CSVTPGSSGNTIYF
TRBV12-3/TRBV12-4	-	13	-	TRBJ2-1	TGTGCCAGCAGTTTGGGGTGGCACAATGAGCAGTTCTTC	CASSLGWHNEQFF
TRBV4-1	TRBD2	18	many	TRBJ2-2	TGCGCCAGCAGCCAAGGATTAGCGGGGGGGCGGAGCACCGGGGAGCTGTTTTTT	CASSQGLAGGRSTGELFF
TRBV14	-	16	many	TRBJ2-7	TGTGCCAGCAGCCAAGAGTTCGGGGGCCGGTCCTACGAGCAGTACTTC	CASSQEFGGRSYEQYF
TRBV27	TRBD1	14	-	TRBJ1-2	TGTGCCAGCACCCCGACAGGGACTAACTATGGCTACACCTTC	CASTPTGTNYGYTF
TRBV9	-	15	-	TRBJ2-1	TGTGCCAGCAGCGTATGGCAGGGGATGAGAGATGAGCAGTTCTTC	CASSVWQGMRDEQFF
TRBV12-3/TRBV12-4	-	12	-	TRBJ1-2	TGTGCCAGCAGTTTCGGGTTCTATGGCTACACCTTC	CASSFGFYGYTF
TRBV9	-	14	few	TRBJ2-1	TGTGCCAGCAGCGAGGACTCACGAGTCTATGAGCAGTTCTTC	CASSEDSRVYEQFF
TRBV3-1	-	18	-	TRBJ2-3	TGTGCCAGCAGCCAAGATCTAGAGGGCAGGGGGGTTACAGATACGCAGTATTTT	CASSQDLEGRGVTDTQYF
TRBV6-5	-	14	few	TRBJ2-1	TGTGCCAGCAGTTACTCAGCCGGGGAAAATGAGCAGTTCTTC	CASSYSAGENEQFF
TRBV12-3/TRBV12-4	-	14	-	TRBJ2-7	TGTGCCAGCAGTTTAGTCAGGGGCTCCTACGAGCAGTACTTC	CASSLVRGSYEQYF
TRBV27	-	14	many	TRBJ2-1	TGTGCCAGCAGTATCTCGACAGGTTACAATGAGCAGTTCTTC	CASSISTGYNEQFF
TRBV6-2/TRBV6-3	-	13	many	TRBJ2-7	TGTGCCAGCAGTCCAGTTCCCTCCTACGAGCAGTACTTC	CASSPVPSYEQYF
TRBV21-1	-	17	-	TRBJ1-2	TGTGCCAGCGAAAATAGCCACGGGGACGGATGGAACTATGGCTACACCTTC	CASENSHGDGWNYGYTF
TRBV12-3/TRBV12-4	-	13	-	TRBJ2-5	TGTGCCAGCAGATGGACAGCTCAAGAGACCCAGTACTTC	CASRWTAQETQYF
TRBV2	-	14	-	TRBJ1-1	TGTGCCAGCCCCATTATACGGGGCAACACTGAAGCTTTCTTT	CASPIIRGNTEAFF
TRBV19	TRBD1	13	-	TRBJ2-7	TGTGCCGGAAACAGGGGCGCGTCCTACGAGCAGTACTTC	CAGNRGASYEQYF
TRBV4-2	-	13	-	TRBJ2-1	TGTGCCAGCAGCCAAGATCACGGGAATGAGCAGTTCTTC	CASSQDHGNEQFF
TRBV20-1	-	14	many	TRBJ2-7	TGCAGTGCTAGCCCGGGACTGGGAGGAGGCGAGCAGTACTTC	CSASPGLGGGEQYF
TRBV5-1	-	14	-	TRBJ2-1	TGCGCCAGCAGCCCTGGGGGCGGCAACAATGAGCAGTTCTTC	CASSPGGGNNEQFF
TRBV5-6	-	16	few	TRBJ1-5	TGTGCCAGCAGCTTAAGTAAGCGGCAGGGACGACAGCCCCAGCATTTT	CASSLSKRQGRQPQHF
TRBV5-1	TRBD2	15	-	TRBJ2-2	TGCGCCAGCAACACCGGGACTAGTACGGCCGGGGAGCTGTTTTTT	CASNTGTSTAGELFF
TRBV6-5	-	13	few	TRBJ1-1	TGTGCCAGCAAACTTGAGTACAACACTGAAGCTTTCTTT	CASKLEYNTEAFF
TRBV4-1	-	13	many	TRBJ1-6	TGCGCCAGCAGCCAGGGGTACGGTTCACCCCTCCACTTT	CASSQGYGSPLHF
TRBV4-1	-	16	few	TRBJ2-2	TGCGCCAGCAGCCAAGATCGTGTCGGGGGAGTCGGGGAGCTGTTTTTT	CASSQDRVGGVGELFF
TRBV4-1	TRBD1	15	-	TRBJ1-2	TGCGCCAGCAGCCAAGAGACAGGGTACGGCTATGGCTACACCTTC	CASSQETGYGYGYTF
TRBV7-3	TRBD1	16	-	TRBJ2-3	TGTGCCAGCAGCTCGGGAGGGACAGGGGGCACAGATACGCAGTATTTT	CASSSGGTGGTDTQYF
TRBV7-6	-	15	few	TRBJ2-7	TGTGCCAGCAGCTTAGCGGCGGAGCACCCCTACGAGCAGTACTTC	CASSLAAEHPYEQYF
TRBV15	-	17	-	TRBJ2-5	TGTGCCACCAGCAGCGAGCTCGGGCCCCGGCGGGGAGAGACCCAGTACTTC	CATSSELGPRRGETQYF
TRBV4-2	-	13	many	TRBJ2-7	TGTGCCAGCAGGGCCGGGACCAACTACGAGCAGTACTTC	CASRAGTNYEQYF
TRBV11-1	TRBD1	20	many	TRBJ2-1	TGTGCCAGCAGCTTAGCTAAGTACAGGGGGATACTTGGATATGGCAATGAGCAGTTCTTC	CASSLAKYRGILGYGNEQFF
TRBV7-6	TRBD2	21	few	TRBJ2-3	TGTGCCAGCAGCTTATCGCCCACGGGGGGGCTCGTACCCCGTTCCACAGATACGCAGTATTTT	CASSLSPTGGLVPRSTDTQYF
TRBV6-2/TRBV6-3	-	15	-	TRBJ2-3	TGTGCCAGCAGTTTCTCCTCGAGGGGTACAGATACGCAGTATTTT	CASSFSSRGTDTQYF
TRBV4-1	-	13	many	TRBJ1-1	TGCGCCAGCTCGGGGGGCCTTAACACTGAAGCTTTCTTT	CASSGGLNTEAFF
TRBV6-2/TRBV6-3	-	13	many	TRBJ1-5	TGTGCCAGCAGGTCCGATAGCAATCAGCCCCAGCATTTT	CASRSDSNQPQHF
TRBV5-1	TRBD1	14	few	TRBJ1-1	TGCGCCAGCAGCTCCTACAGGGGGGATATTGAAGCTTTCTTT	CASSSYRGDIEAFF
TRBV10-3	TRBD1	15	few	TRBJ2-3	TGTGCCGCTAGCGGGACAGGGGGGTCAATGGATACGCAGTATTTT	CAASGTGGSMDTQYF
TRBV28	-	13	few	TRBJ1-2	TGTGCCAGCAGTACTCAGGGTTCCTATGGCTACACCTTC	CASSTQGSYGYTF
TRBV6-5	-	13	-	TRBJ1-2	TGTGCCAGCAGTTACTCAACGCGGAGTGGCTACACCTTC	CASSYSTRSGYTF